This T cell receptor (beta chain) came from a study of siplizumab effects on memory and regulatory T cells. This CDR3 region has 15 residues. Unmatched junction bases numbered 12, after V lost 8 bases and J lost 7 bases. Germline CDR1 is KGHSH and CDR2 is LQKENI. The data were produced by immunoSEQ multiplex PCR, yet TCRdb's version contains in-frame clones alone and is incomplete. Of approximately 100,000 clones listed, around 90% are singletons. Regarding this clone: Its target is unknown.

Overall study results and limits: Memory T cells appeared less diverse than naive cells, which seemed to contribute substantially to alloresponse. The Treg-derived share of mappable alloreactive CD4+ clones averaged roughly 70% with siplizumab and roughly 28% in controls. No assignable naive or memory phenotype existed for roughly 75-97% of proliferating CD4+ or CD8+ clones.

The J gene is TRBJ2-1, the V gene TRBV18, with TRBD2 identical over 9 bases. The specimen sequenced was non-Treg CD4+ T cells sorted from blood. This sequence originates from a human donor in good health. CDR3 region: CASAALAGVWNEQFF. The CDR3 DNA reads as TGTGCCAGCGCCGCCTTAGCGGGAGTTTGGAATGAGCAGTTCTTC.